These 26 T cell receptor beta chains share one sample of origin, sequenced in a study of cytomegalovirus exposure and HLA in healthy donors. PCR primers comprised 60 Vbeta and 13 Jbeta primers. Profiling relied on immunoSEQ multiplex PCR, and the TCRdb table lists in-frame clones only, not all of them. The sample includes about 76,000 clones, around four fifths of them seen just once. Sequencing input: PBMCs. These receptors all stem from a woman between 35 and 50 years old in good health and CMV-seropositive.

This chain uses TRBV30 with TRBJ2-2; TRBD1 might be the D (6 bases). Germline V CDR1 and CDR2: GTSNPN, SVGIG (reference sequence). CDR3 size: 17 residues. Trimming took off 1 base at V and 1 base at J, with 16 bases between the two ends. This CDR3 reads CAWSAQYSDRNTGELFF. CDR3 in DNA: TGTGCCTGGAGTGCCCAATACTCGGACAGGAACACCGGGGAGCTGTTTTTT.

The rearrangement uses TRBV5-1 and TRBJ2-7, with 7 bases fitting TRBD1. V lost 6 bases and J lost 0; bases outside the gene matches: 12. From germline, CDR1 is SGHRS and CDR2 YFSETQ. The CDR3 has 16 amino acids. This chain's CDR3 is CASKLLPGQISYEQYF. CDR3 in DNA: TGCGCCAGCAAACTACTCCCGGGACAGATCTCCTACGAGCAGTACTTC.

This chain links TRBV5-1 with TRBJ1-1, with D unresolved. V was pared by 2 bases and J by 1 base, with 15 bases between. Germline lookup yields CDR1 SGHRS and CDR2 YFSETQ. The CDR3 contains 16 residues. In DNA form, the CDR3 reads TGCGCCAGCAGCTTAACCGGGGAGTGGGGGAACACTGAAGCTTTCTTT. Translating it yields CASSLTGEWGNTEAFF.

This clone was recorded a few times. This chain uses TRBV28 with TRBJ2-3; D is unresolved. The germline CDR1 and CDR2 sequences are MDHEN and SYDVKM. Trimming left V 6 bases short and J 0 bases short, with 13 bases between. There are 15 residues in the CDR3. CDR3 in DNA: TGTGCCAGCAGCCATAGAGCCCTTAGCACAGATACGCAGTATTTT. It yields the protein CASSHRALSTDTQYF.

This clone was observed a few times. The sample carries other DNA sequences with the same CDR3. The J gene is TRBJ2-1, the V gene TRBV5-1, with 12 bases fitting TRBD2. CDR1 and CDR2 (germline): SGHRS, YFSETQ. CDR3 length equals 14 residues. With V trimmed by 0 bases and J by 8 bases, 0 bases remained unmatched. The CDR3 coding sequence is TGCGCCAGCAGCTTGGGACTAGCGGGGGATGAGCAGTTCTTC. Translated, it gives CASSLGLAGDEQFF.

V usage is TRBV11-2 and J usage is TRBJ2-5; a weak D match, TRBD2 (5 bases). The V gene's germline CDR1 is SGHAT and CDR2 FQNNGV. CDR3 length equals 14 residues. With 5 bases removed from V and 1 base from J, the gap between germline ends came to 11 bases. For the CDR3, the DNA is TGTGCCAGCAGCCTGCGAGGACTCCAAGAGACCCAGTACTTC. Its translation is CASSLRGLQETQYF.

The chain links TRBV9 to TRBJ1-4; D may be TRBD1 (5 bases). Per the germline V gene, CDR1 is SGDLS and CDR2 is YYNGEE. This CDR3 contains 15 residues. The V end lost 1 base, the J end lost 3 bases, and 10 bases lay between the germline ends. CDR3 in DNA: TGTGCCAGCAGCGTACAGGGATTATCTAATGAAAAACTGTTTTTT. This encodes CASSVQGLSNEKLFF.

V and J are TRBV7-2 and TRBJ2-1; 9 bases agree with TRBD1. CDR3 length: 14 amino acids. Losses at the gene ends were 0 bases for V and 11 bases for J; bases not matched to a gene: 5. Germline CDR1 SGHTA, CDR2 FQGNSA. The chain's CDR3 is CASSLAGGQGKQFF. For the CDR3, the DNA is TGTGCCAGCAGCTTAGCGGGGGGACAGGGCAAGCAGTTCTTC.

The rearrangement links TRBV6-1 to TRBJ2-1; the D gene is possibly TRBD1 (5 bases). V lost 2 bases, J lost 7 bases, and 15 bases lay in between. CDR1 and CDR2 (germline): MNHNS, SASEGT. CDR3 length: 15 residues. The CDR3 region is CASSEFQGLGNEQFF. CDR3 nucleotide sequence: TGTGCCAGCAGTGAATTCCAGGGTTTAGGGAATGAGCAGTTCTTC.

This clone showed up just a few times. This chain links TRBV5-1 with TRBJ1-1; D gene unclear. CDR3 length: 17 amino acids. The V end was cut by 0 bases, the J end by 1 base, with 16 bases between. The germline V gene has CDR1 SGHRS and CDR2 YFSETQ. The CDR3 DNA follows: TGCGCCAGCAGCTTGGGGGCGGGCTATGGCGAGAACACTGAAGCTTTCTTT. Translation: CASSLGAGYGENTEAFF.

The chain is built from TRBV30 and TRBJ1-1; D not resolved. V was shortened by 0 bases and J by 6 bases, with 11 bases between the two germline ends. This CDR3 has 13 amino acids. Germline CDR1 is GTSNPN and CDR2 is SVGIG (reference sequence). CDR3 sequence: CAWSVLGSSEAFF. The CDR3 DNA reads TGTGCCTGGAGTGTATTGGGCAGCTCTGAAGCTTTCTTT.

This rearrangement joins TRBV7-2 to TRBJ1-1; no definite D call. CDR3 length: 13 amino acids. V was trimmed by 5 bases and J by 4 bases, leaving 11 bases between them. From germline, CDR1 is SGHTA and CDR2 FQGNSA. CDR3: CASSHLGRTEAFF. CDR3 DNA: TGTGCCAGCAGCCACCTTGGGCGCACTGAAGCTTTCTTT.

The V gene is TRBV10-3, the J gene TRBJ2-7; D might be TRBD1 (5 bases). V lost 6 bases to trimming and J lost 0 bases, with 15 bases between them. The CDR3 runs to 15 residues. Germline V gives CDR1 ENHRY, CDR2 SYGVKD. CDR3 amino acids: CAISDSATVSYEQYF. DNA for the CDR3: TGTGCCATCAGCGATTCCGCGACAGTCTCCTACGAGCAGTACTTC.

The V call is TRBV7-2, the J call TRBJ1-3; D might be TRBD1 (6 bases). CDR3 length: 15 amino acids. Germline CDR1 is SGHTA and CDR2 is FQGNSA. The V end was cut by 0 bases, the J end by 3 bases, with 9 bases between. The DNA of the CDR3 is TGTGCCAGCAGCTTAGCGGGGGCAGGTGGAAACACCATATATTTT. It yields the protein CASSLAGAGGNTIYF.

This clone was detected once. The genes are TRBV27 and TRBJ2-1, with D tentatively TRBD2 (6 bases). Trimming cost V 10 bases and J 14 bases, with 18 bases left between them. This CDR3 is built from 11 residues. CDR1 is MNHEY, CDR2 SMNVEV, per germline (reference sequence). This CDR3 reads CATSFREQEFF. In DNA form, the CDR3 reads TGTGCCACCTCCTTCCGGGAGCAGGAGTTCTTC.

The chain has TRBV7-9 and TRBJ2-7, with 8 bases identical to TRBD1. The junction had 1 base not matched to a gene; V was cut back by 0 bases and J by 3 bases. Germline V gene sequence: CDR1 SEHNR, CDR2 FQNEAQ (reference sequence). The CDR3 runs 14 residues. The DNA of the CDR3 is TGTGCCAGCAGCTTAGCGGGACAGGTCTACGAGCAGTACTTC. It codes for CASSLAGQVYEQYF.

The chain is built from TRBV6-5 and TRBJ1-5; 7 bases align to TRBD1. CDR3 size: 14 residues. Germline CDR1 is MNHEY and CDR2 is SVGAGI. The V and J ends lost 4 bases and 5 bases, in that order; junction bases with no gene match: 5. Written as DNA, the CDR3 is TGTGCCAGCAGTTTCCAGGGGGGTCATCAGCCCCAGCATTTT. This sequence encodes CASSFQGGHQPQHF.

CDR3 sequence reads: CASSARENTEAFF. CDR3 DNA sequence: TGTGCCAGCAGTGCCAGGGAGAACACTGAAGCTTTCTTT. The gene calls are TRBV6-5 and TRBJ1-1, with D perhaps matching TRBD1 (5 bases). Germline CDR1 is MNHEY and CDR2 is SVGAGI. The CDR3 runs 13 residues. V lost 5 bases and J 1 base, leaving 8 bases between the germline ends.

The V gene is TRBV4-3, the J gene TRBJ2-7, with 11 bases lining up with TRBD2. This CDR3 region has 17 residues. Germline loops: CDR1 LGHNA, CDR2 YSLEER. After removal of 0 bases from V and 3 bases from J, the junction contained 7 bases not matched to a gene. For the CDR3, the DNA is TGCGCCAGCAGCCAAGAGGCGACTAGCGGGGCTTACTACGAGCAGTACTTC. Translated, it gives CASSQEATSGAYYEQYF.

The V and J genes are TRBV6-6 and TRBJ2-5, with 9 bases fitting TRBD1. CDR1 is MNHNY, CDR2 SVGAGI, per germline (reference sequence). There are 15 residues in the CDR3. V lost 0 bases and J lost 11; bases outside the gene matches: 10. CDR3 nucleotides: TGTGCCAGCAGTTACTCCGTGACAGGGGGGGTGCGGCAGTACTTC. It is translated as CASSYSVTGGVRQYF.

The gene calls are TRBV6-6 and TRBJ2-5; no reliable D call. This CDR3 contains 12 residues. CDR1 MNHNY and CDR2 SVGAGI come from the germline V gene (reference sequence). V lost 5 bases to trimming and J lost 0 bases, with 4 bases between them. This chain's CDR3 is CASSEHQETQYF. In nucleotides, the CDR3 is TGTGCCAGCAGTGAGCACCAAGAGACCCAGTACTTC.

This chain links TRBV19 with TRBJ2-7; TRBD1 matches at 7 bases. V trimming: 3 bases; J trimming: 6 bases; junction bases outside the gene matches: 8. Germline assignment: CDR1 LNHDA and CDR2 SQIVND (reference sequence). This CDR3 has 14 amino acids. The chain's CDR3 is CASSIKVAGGEQYF. CDR3 DNA: TGTGCCAGTAGTATTAAGGTGGCAGGGGGCGAGCAGTACTTC.

This clone was detected a few times. V usage is TRBV7-7 and J usage is TRBJ2-2; 9 nucleotides match TRBD2. The germline V gene has CDR1 SSHAT and CDR2 FNYEAQ (reference sequence). The CDR3 is 18 residues long. J gave up 4 bases and V 3 bases, and 12 bases lay outside the gene matches. The CDR3 is CASSFSGASGESTGELFF. CDR3 in DNA: TGTGCCAGCAGCTTTAGCGGGGCTAGCGGGGAGAGCACCGGGGAGCTGTTTTTT.

The chain couples TRBV5-4 to TRBJ1-2; 9 nucleotides line up with TRBD1. CDR3 length: 15 amino acids. CDR1 SGHNT and CDR2 YYREEE come from the germline V gene (reference sequence). Trimming took 3 bases from V and 4 from J; bases not matched to a gene: 7. This CDR3 is CASSSRQGVVYGYTF. The CDR3 DNA reads TGTGCCAGCAGCTCCAGACAGGGGGTAGTCTATGGCTACACCTTC. Together with reference TRBV5-4 and TRBJ1-2, the CDR3 gives the full variable domain: ETGVTQSPTHLIKTRGQQVTLRCSSQSGHNTVSWYQQALGQGPQFIFQYYREEENGRGNFPPRFSGLQFPNYSSELNVNALELDDSALYLCASSSRQGVVYGYTFGSGTRLTVV.

The CDR3 region has the DNA TGTGCCAGCAGTGAATCGGGGGTTAGGCAGCCCCAGCATTTT. Translating it yields CASSESGVRQPQHF. The V call is TRBV6-5, the J call TRBJ1-5, with D possibly being TRBD1 (5 bases). The germline V gene has CDR1 MNHEY and CDR2 SVGAGI. The V end lost 5 bases, the J end lost 7 bases, and 15 bases lay between the germline ends. CDR3 length equals 14 residues.

V gene TRBV19 combines with J gene TRBJ1-4; D remains ambiguous. Trimming removed 3 bases at V and 8 bases at J, with 7 bases between. CDR3 length: 12 residues. The germline V gene encodes CDR1 LNHDA and CDR2 SQIVND (reference sequence). As DNA, the CDR3 is TGTGCCAGTAGTATCGCTAGGGAAAAACTGTTTTTT. Its protein product is CASSIAREKLFF.